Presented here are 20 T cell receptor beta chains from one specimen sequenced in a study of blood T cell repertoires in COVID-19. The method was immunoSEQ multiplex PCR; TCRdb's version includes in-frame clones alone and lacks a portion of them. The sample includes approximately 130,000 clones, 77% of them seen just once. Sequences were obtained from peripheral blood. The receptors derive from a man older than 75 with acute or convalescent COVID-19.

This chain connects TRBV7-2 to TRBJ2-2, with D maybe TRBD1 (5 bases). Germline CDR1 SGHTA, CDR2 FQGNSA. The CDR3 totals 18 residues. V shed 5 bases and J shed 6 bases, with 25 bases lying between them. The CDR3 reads CASSRTVVAGYFAGELFF. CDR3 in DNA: TGTGCCAGCAGCCGGACGGTTGTGGCAGGGTATTTTGCCGGGGAGCTGTTTTTT.

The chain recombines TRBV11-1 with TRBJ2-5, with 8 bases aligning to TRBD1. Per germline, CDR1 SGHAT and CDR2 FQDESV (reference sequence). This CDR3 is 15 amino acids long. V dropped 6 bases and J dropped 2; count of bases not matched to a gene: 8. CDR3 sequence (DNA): TGTGCCAGCAGTCCAGGGGGCGCCCGACAAGAGACCCAGTACTTC. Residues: CASSPGGARQETQYF.

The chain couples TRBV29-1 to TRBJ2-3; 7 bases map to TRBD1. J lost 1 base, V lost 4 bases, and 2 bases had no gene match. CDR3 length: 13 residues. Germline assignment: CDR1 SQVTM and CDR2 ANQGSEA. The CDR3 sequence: CSVGTGGTDTQYF. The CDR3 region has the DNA TGCAGCGTTGGAACAGGGGGCACAGATACGCAGTATTTT.

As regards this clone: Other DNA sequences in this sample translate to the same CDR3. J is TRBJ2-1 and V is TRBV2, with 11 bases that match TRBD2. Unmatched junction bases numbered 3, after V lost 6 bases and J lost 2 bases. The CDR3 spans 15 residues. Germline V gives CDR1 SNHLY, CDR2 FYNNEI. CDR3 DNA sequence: TGTGCCAGCAGAACTAGCGGGGGACCCTACAATGAGCAGTTCTTC. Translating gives CASRTSGGPYNEQFF. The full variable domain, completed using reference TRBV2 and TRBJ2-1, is EPEVTQTPSHQVTQMGQEVILRCVPISNHLYFYWYRQILGQKVEFLVSFYNNEISEKSEIFDDQFSVERPDGSNFTLKIRSTKLEDSAMYFCASRTSGGPYNEQFFGPGTRLTVL.

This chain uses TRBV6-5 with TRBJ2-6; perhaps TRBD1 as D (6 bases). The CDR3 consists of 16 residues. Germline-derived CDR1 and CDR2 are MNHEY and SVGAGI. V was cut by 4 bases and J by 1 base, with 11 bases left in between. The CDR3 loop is CASSLTQGSGANVLTF. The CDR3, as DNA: TGTGCCAGCAGTTTAACTCAGGGGTCTGGGGCCAACGTCCTGACTTTC.

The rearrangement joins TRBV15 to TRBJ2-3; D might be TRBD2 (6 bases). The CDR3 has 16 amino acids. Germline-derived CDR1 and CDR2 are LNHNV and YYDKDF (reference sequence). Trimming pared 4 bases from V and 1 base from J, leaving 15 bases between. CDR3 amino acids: CATSKGTQVRTDTQYF. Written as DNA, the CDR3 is TGTGCCACCAGCAAAGGGACTCAAGTCCGCACAGATACGCAGTATTTT.

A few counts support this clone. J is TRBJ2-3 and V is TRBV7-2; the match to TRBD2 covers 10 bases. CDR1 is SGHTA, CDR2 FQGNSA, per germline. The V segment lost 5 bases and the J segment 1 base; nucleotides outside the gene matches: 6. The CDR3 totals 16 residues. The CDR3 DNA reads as TGTGCCAGCAGCCCCCCCGGGACTAGCGGCACAGATACGCAGTATTTT. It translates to CASSPPGTSGTDTQYF.

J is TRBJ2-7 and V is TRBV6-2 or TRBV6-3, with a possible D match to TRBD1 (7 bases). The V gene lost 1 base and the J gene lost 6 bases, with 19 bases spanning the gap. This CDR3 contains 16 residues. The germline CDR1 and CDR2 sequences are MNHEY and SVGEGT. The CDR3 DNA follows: TGTGCCAGCAGTTACTTGGGAGGACAGGTTGGGGCCGAGCAGTACTTC. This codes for CASSYLGGQVGAEQYF.

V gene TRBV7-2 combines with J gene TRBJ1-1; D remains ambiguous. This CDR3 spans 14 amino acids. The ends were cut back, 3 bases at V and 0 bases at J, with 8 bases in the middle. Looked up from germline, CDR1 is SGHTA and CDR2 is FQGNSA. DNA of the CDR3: TGTGCCAGCAGCTTCTACGGGGTGAACACTGAAGCTTTCTTT. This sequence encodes CASSFYGVNTEAFF.

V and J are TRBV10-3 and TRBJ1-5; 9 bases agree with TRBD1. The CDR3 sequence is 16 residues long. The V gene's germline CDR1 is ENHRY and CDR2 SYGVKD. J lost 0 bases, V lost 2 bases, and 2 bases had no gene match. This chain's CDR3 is CAISETGQGSNQPQHF. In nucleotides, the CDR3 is TGTGCCATCAGTGAGACGGGACAGGGTAGCAATCAGCCCCAGCATTTT.

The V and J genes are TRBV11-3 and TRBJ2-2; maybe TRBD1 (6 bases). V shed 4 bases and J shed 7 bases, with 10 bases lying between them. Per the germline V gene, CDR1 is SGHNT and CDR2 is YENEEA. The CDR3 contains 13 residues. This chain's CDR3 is CASSYNRDGELFF. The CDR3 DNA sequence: TGTGCCAGCAGCTACAACAGGGACGGGGAGCTGTTTTTT.

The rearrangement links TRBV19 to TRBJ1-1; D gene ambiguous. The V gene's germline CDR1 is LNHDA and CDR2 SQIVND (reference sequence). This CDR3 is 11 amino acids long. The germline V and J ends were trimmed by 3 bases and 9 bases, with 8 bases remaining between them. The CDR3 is CASSMFQKAFF. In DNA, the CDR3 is TGTGCCAGTAGTATGTTTCAGAAAGCTTTCTTT. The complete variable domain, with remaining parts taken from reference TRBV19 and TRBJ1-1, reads DGGITQSPKYLFRKEGQNVTLSCEQNLNHDAMYWYRQDPGQGLRLIYYSQIVNDFQKGDIAEGYSVSREKKESFPLTVTSAQKNPTAFYLCASSMFQKAFFGQGTRLTVV.

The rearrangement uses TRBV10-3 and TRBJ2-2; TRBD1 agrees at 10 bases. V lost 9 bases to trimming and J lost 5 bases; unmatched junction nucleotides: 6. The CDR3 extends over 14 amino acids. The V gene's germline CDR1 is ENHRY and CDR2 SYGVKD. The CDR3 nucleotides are TGTGCCATAACCGGGACAGGGGATACCGGGGAGCTGTTTTTT. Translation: CAITGTGDTGELFF.

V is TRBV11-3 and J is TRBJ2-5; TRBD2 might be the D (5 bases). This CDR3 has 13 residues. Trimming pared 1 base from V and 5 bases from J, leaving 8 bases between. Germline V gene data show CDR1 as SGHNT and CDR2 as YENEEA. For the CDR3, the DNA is TGTGCCAGCAGCTTAGGGCGGGCGGAGACCCAGTACTTC. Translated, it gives CASSLGRAETQYF.

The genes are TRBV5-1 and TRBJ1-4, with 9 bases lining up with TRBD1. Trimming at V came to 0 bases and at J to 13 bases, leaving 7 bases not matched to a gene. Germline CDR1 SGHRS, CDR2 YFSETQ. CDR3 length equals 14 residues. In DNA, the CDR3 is TGCGCCAGCAGCTTGGCGGGACAGGGATCACGACTGTTTTTT. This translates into CASSLAGQGSRLFF.

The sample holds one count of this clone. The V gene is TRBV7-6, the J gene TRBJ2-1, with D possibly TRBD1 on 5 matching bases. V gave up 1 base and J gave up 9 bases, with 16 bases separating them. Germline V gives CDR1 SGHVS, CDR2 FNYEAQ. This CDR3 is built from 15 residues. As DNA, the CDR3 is TGTGCCAGCAGCTTAGGATCGGCAGGGTGGGGTGAGCAGTTCTTC. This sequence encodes CASSLGSAGWGEQFF. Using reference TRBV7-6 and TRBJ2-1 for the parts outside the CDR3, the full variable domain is GAGVSQSPRYKVTKRGQDVALRCDPISGHVSLYWYRQALGQGPEFLTYFNYEAQQDKSGLPNDRFSAERPEGSISTLTIQRTEQRDSAMYRCASSLGSAGWGEQFFGPGTRLTVL.

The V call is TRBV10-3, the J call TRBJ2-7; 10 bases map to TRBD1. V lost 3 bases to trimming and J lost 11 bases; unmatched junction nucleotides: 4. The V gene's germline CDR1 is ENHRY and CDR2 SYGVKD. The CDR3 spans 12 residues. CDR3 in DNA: TGTGCCATCAGTGAAGGGACAGGGGTCGAGTACTTC. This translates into CAISEGTGVEYF.

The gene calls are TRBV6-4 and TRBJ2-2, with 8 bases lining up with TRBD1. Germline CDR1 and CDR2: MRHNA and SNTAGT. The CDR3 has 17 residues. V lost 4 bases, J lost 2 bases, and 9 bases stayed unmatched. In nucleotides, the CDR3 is TGTGCCAGCAGTGGGGCCAGGGGGCGCACAAACACCGGGGAGCTGTTTTTT. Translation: CASSGARGRTNTGELFF.

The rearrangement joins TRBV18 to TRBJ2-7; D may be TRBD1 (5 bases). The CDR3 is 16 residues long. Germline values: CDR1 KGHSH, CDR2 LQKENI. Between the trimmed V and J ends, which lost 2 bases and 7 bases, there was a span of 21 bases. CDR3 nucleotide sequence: TGTGCCAGCTCACCAACAAATTCTGGTGGGGCCGGGGAGCAGTACTTC. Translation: CASSPTNSGGAGEQYF.

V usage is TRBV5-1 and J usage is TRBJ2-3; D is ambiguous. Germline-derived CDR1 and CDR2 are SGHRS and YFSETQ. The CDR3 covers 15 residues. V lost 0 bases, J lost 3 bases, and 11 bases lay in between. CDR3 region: CASSLGAQPTDTQYF. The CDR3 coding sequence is TGCGCCAGCAGCTTGGGGGCCCAACCGACAGATACGCAGTATTTT. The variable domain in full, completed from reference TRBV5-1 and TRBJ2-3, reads KAGVTQTPRYLIKTRGQQVTLSCSPISGHRSVSWYQQTPGQGLQFLFEYFSETQRNKGNFPGRFSGRQFSNSRSEMNVSTLELGDSALYLCASSLGAQPTDTQYFGPGTRLTVL.